Listed here are 16 T cell receptor beta chains from one sample, sequenced in a study of monozygotic twins with inflammatory bowel disease. TCRdb re-called the 5' RACE reads and shows each CDR3 protein once, DNA omitted. Its listing shows roughly 160,000 distinct CDR3 sequences. Sequenced material: blood. All receptors come from a human donor with ulcerative colitis or Crohn's disease, or a healthy co-twin of an affected twin (not recorded which).

The chain has TRBV3-1 and TRBJ1-1; TCRdb picks TRBD1, but there is no DNA to check that call. The CDR3 length is 15 residues. The germline V gene has CDR1 LGHDT and CDR2 YNNKEL (reference sequence). CDR3 sequence: CASSQEQGVSTEAFF.

The V gene is TRBV7-3, the J gene TRBJ2-1; TCRdb designates TRBD2, a call that cannot be tested without DNA. Germline V gives CDR1 SGHTA, CDR2 FQGTGA. CDR3 length equals 14 residues. The chain's CDR3 is CASSPGTSVNEQFF.

The CDR3 sequence is CASSLGPVLAMNNSPLHF. This chain connects TRBV12-3 or TRBV12-4 to TRBJ1-6. The CDR3 contains 18 residues.

This chain uses TRBV28 with TRBJ2-4; TCRdb indicates TRBD1, and absent DNA this call remains unverified. The CDR3 is 15 residues long. Looked up from germline, CDR1 is MDHEN and CDR2 is SYDVKM. The CDR3 here is CASSLGQIAKNIQYF.

CDR3 loop: CASSLVGTSPYEQYF. V gene TRBV7-2 combines with J gene TRBJ2-7; absent DNA, TCRdb's TRBD2 call cannot be checked. Germline-derived CDR1 and CDR2 are SGHTA and FQGNSA. The CDR3 loop spans 15 amino acids.

This rearrangement joins TRBV9 to TRBJ2-4; the TCRdb call, TRBD1, lacks DNA for checking. Germline CDR1 is SGDLS and CDR2 is YYNGEE. The CDR3 extends over 17 amino acids. This CDR3 reads CASSIEAGQGAKNIQYF.

The chain has TRBV5-1 and TRBJ2-2. This CDR3 is built from 15 residues. Looked up from germline, CDR1 is SGHRS and CDR2 is YFSETQ. CDR3: CASSFSDPGDGELFF.

The chain links TRBV3-1 to TRBJ2-3; TCRdb calls TRBD2, which cannot be checked without DNA. Germline values: CDR1 LGHDT, CDR2 YNNKEL (reference sequence). CDR3 length equals 18 residues. CDR3 loop: CASSQDYPTGGSTDTQYF.

V is TRBV11-2 and J is TRBJ2-3; the D call of TRBD2 rests on TCRdb alone, since no DNA is present to check it. The germline V gene has CDR1 SGHAT and CDR2 FQNNGV. The CDR3 extends over 14 amino acids. The CDR3 protein is CASSSGLGLATQYF.

The chain is built from TRBV7-2 and TRBJ2-1. Per the germline V gene, CDR1 is SGHTA and CDR2 is FQGNSA. The CDR3 is 14 amino acids. This CDR3 is CASSLEVFYNEQFF.

This chain connects TRBV20-1 to TRBJ2-2; TCRdb's D call, TRBD1, is unchecked because there is no DNA. Germline loops: CDR1 DFQATT, CDR2 SNEGSKA (reference sequence). This CDR3 has 17 amino acids. CDR3 residues: CSARDKGVGPYTGELFF.

The CDR3 protein is CSARAGSAYNSPLHF. The J gene is TRBJ1-6, the V gene TRBV20-1. CDR3 length equals 15 residues. Germline V gene sequence: CDR1 DFQATT, CDR2 SNEGSKA (reference sequence).

Here the CDR3 reads CASSPYSGRAYYNEQFF. The chain links TRBV18 to TRBJ2-1; TCRdb returns TRBD2, unconfirmable since there is no DNA. The CDR3 length is 17 residues. Germline values: CDR1 KGHSH, CDR2 LQKENI.

The V gene is TRBV7-2, the J gene TRBJ2-3. The CDR3 is 14 amino acids. Germline CDR1 SGHTA, CDR2 FQGNSA. The CDR3 is CASSLGQPTDTQYF.

The chain carries TRBV3-1 and TRBJ1-5; TCRdb's D gene call, TRBD1, goes unchecked for lack of DNA. The CDR3 has 14 residues. In germline, CDR1 is LGHDT, CDR2 YNNKEL (reference sequence). CDR3 amino acids: CASSQGTGIQPQHF.

This chain connects TRBV6-1 to TRBJ1-5; TCRdb's D gene call, TRBD1, goes unchecked for lack of DNA. Germline V lookup: CDR1 MNHNS, CDR2 SASEGT. The CDR3 sequence is 15 residues long. This chain's CDR3 is CASTALAGAGQPQHF.